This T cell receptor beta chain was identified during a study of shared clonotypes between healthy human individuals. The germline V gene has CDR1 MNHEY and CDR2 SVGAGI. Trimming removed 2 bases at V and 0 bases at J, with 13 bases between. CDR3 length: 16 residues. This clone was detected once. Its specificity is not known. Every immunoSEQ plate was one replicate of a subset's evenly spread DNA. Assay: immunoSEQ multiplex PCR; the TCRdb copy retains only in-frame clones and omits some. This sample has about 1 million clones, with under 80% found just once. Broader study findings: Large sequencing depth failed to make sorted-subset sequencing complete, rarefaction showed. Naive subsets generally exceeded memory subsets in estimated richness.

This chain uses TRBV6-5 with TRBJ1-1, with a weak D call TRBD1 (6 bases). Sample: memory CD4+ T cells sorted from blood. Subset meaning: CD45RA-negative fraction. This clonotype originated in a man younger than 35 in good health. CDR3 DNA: TGTGCCAGCAGTTACACAGGGAACACGATGAACACTGAAGCTTTCTTT. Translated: CASSYTGNTMNTEAFF.